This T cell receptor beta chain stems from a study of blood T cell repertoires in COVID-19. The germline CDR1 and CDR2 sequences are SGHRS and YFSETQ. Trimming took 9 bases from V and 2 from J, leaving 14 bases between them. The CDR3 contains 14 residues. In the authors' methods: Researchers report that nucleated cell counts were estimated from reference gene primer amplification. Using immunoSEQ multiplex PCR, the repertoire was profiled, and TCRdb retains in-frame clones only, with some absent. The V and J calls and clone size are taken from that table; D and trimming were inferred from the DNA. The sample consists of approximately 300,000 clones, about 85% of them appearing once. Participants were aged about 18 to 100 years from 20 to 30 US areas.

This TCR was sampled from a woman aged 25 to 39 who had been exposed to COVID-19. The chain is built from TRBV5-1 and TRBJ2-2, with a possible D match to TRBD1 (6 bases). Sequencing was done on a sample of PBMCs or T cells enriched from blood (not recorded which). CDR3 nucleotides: TGCGCCACATCCCGGGACAAAAACACCGGGGAGCTGTTTTTT. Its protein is CATSRDKNTGELFF.